One sample yielded the 8 T cell receptor beta chains listed below, sequenced in a study of shared clonotypes between healthy human individuals. Using immunoSEQ multiplex PCR, the repertoire was profiled, and TCRdb retains in-frame clones only, with some absent. The sample shows some 490,000 clones, more than 75% of them seen only once. Sequencing input: PBMCs. These receptors were collected from a woman in her thirties or forties in good health. Some clones in this sample may be carry-over from other donors' samples.

This chain joins TRBV5-6 and TRBJ2-7; D remains ambiguous. Trimming shortened V by 2 bases and J by 3 bases, and 9 bases separated the two germline ends. CDR3 length: 13 amino acids. In germline, CDR1 is SGHDT, CDR2 YYEEEE. The CDR3 DNA is TGTGCCAGCAGCTTAGGAGCCGTCTACGAGCAGTACTTC. Encoded protein: CASSLGAVYEQYF.

The chain links TRBV7-2 to TRBJ2-5, with 8 bases matching TRBD1. Near its end, the DNA agrees better with TRBJ2-7, so the J call may be wrong. This CDR3 is built from 16 residues. The germline V gene has CDR1 SGHTA and CDR2 FQGNSA. The CDR3 protein is CASSHLRAGGFYEQYF. The CDR3 DNA follows: TGTGCCAGCAGCCACCTTAGGGCAGGGGGCTTCTACGAGCAGTACTTC.

The V and J genes are TRBV6-1 and TRBJ2-7; perhaps TRBD1 as D (6 bases). This CDR3 is built from 15 residues. Germline CDR1 reads MNHNS; CDR2 reads SASEGT. V was trimmed by 4 bases and J by 2 bases, leaving 15 bases between them. The CDR3 loop is CASSVLWGHTYEQYF. Written as DNA, the CDR3 is TGTGCCAGCAGTGTTTTATGGGGACACACCTACGAGCAGTACTTC.

The chain links TRBV7-2 to TRBJ2-7; tentative D call: TRBD1 (6 bases). This CDR3 has 15 amino acids. Germline loops: CDR1 SGHTA, CDR2 FQGNSA. V gave up 6 bases and J gave up 2 bases, with 17 bases separating them. The CDR3 coding sequence is TGTGCCAGCAGTCCCTGGGCACAGGGCCCCTACGAGCAGTACTTC. Protein sequence: CASSPWAQGPYEQYF.

The CDR3 loop is CASSLGGRRGQPQHF. As DNA, the CDR3 is TGTGCCAGCAGTTTGGGGGGGCGCCGGGGTCAGCCCCAGCATTTT. The chain combines TRBV28 with TRBJ1-5, with a tentative D call TRBD1 (6 bases). Germline-derived CDR1 and CDR2 are MDHEN and SYDVKM. The V end was cut by 3 bases, the J end by 6 bases, with 15 bases between. The CDR3 runs 15 residues.

The V gene is TRBV6-4, the J gene TRBJ2-1, with D possibly matching TRBD2 (7 bases). The V end lost 7 bases, the J end lost 9 bases, and 13 bases lay between the germline ends. The length of the CDR3 is 12 residues. Germline loops: CDR1 MRHNA, CDR2 SNTAGT. The CDR3: CASTERGGEQFF. The DNA for the CDR3 is TGTGCCAGCACGGAGAGGGGGGGTGAGCAGTTCTTC.

The V and J genes are TRBV18 and TRBJ2-1; the match to TRBD2 covers 7 bases. Germline V gives CDR1 KGHSH, CDR2 LQKENI. Trimming cost V 3 bases and J 0 bases; bases outside gene matches: 8. This CDR3 spans 17 amino acids. Here the CDR3 reads CASSPRASGSSYNEQFF. The CDR3 DNA sequence: TGTGCCAGCTCACCTCGGGCTAGCGGAAGCTCCTACAATGAGCAGTTCTTC. Full variable domain (outside the CDR3, taken from reference TRBV18 and TRBJ2-1): NAGVMQNPRHLVRRRGQEARLRCSPMKGHSHVYWYRQLPEEGLKFMVYLQKENIIDESGMPKERFSAEFPKEGPSILRIQQVVRGDSAAYFCASSPRASGSSYNEQFFGPGTRLTVL.

In its sample, this clone was seen once. The chain is built from TRBV5-4 and TRBJ2-1; the D gene is possibly TRBD2 (5 bases). V was trimmed by 4 bases and J by 5 bases, leaving 13 bases between them. The CDR3 extends over 14 amino acids. Germline values: CDR1 SGHNT, CDR2 YYREEE (reference sequence). The CDR3 region is CASSPWGAHNEQFF. The CDR3 coding sequence is TGTGCCAGCAGCCCGTGGGGAGCCCACAATGAGCAGTTCTTC.